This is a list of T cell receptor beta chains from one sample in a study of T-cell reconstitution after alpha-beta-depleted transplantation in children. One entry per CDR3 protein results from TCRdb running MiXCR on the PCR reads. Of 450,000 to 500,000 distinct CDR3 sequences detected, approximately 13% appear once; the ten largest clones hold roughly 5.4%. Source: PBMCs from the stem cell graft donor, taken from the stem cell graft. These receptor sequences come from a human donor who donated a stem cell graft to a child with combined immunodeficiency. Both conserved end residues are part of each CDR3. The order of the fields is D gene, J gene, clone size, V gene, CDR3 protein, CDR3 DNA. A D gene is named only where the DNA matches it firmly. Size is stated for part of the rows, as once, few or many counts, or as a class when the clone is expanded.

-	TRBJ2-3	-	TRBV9	CASSVAGRADTQYF	TGTGCCAGCAGCGTGGCAGGGAGAGCAGATACGCAGTATTTT
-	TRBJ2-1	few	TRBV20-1	CSAGRDWQQFF	TGCAGTGCTGGCCGGGACTGGCAGCAGTTCTTC
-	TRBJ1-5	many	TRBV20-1	CSARDMGTGNNQPQHF	TGCAGTGCTAGAGATATGGGAACAGGGAACAATCAGCCCCAGCATTTT
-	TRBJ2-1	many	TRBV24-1	CATSVSGVPPYNEQFF	TGTGCCACCAGTGTTTCAGGGGTCCCTCCATACAATGAGCAGTTCTTC
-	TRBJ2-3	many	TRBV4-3	CASSTGVAVTDTQYF	TGCGCCAGCAGCACTGGGGTGGCCGTAACAGATACGCAGTATTTT
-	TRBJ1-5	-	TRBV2	CASSEKTQGLEPQHF	TGTGCCAGCAGTGAGAAAACTCAGGGTCTGGAGCCCCAGCATTTT
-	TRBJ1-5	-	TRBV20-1	CSASGGGDQPQHF	TGCAGTGCCTCCGGAGGGGGAGATCAGCCCCAGCATTTT
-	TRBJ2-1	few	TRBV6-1	CASSRGRPSYNEQFF	TGTGCCAGCAGCAGGGGCCGTCCTTCCTACAATGAGCAGTTCTTC
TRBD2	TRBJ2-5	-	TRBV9	CASSGASGRAVQETQYF	TGTGCCAGCAGCGGGGCTAGCGGGAGGGCCGTACAAGAGACCCAGTACTTC
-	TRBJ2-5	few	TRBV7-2	CASSGRDPEETQYF	TGTGCCAGCAGCGGCCGGGACCCGGAAGAGACCCAGTACTTC
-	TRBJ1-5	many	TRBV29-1	CSVAEGKAQPQHF	TGCAGCGTTGCGGAGGGGAAAGCTCAGCCCCAGCATTTT
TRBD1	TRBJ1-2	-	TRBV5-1	CASSLGAGGSYGYTF	TGCGCCAGCAGCTTGGGGGCAGGGGGTTCCTATGGCTACACCTTC
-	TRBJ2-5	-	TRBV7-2	CASSLGPGAETQYF	TGTGCCAGCAGCCTCGGGCCCGGGGCGGAGACCCAGTACTTC
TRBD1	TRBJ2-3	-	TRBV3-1	CASSHYSGGHLISGAADTQYF	TGTGCCAGCAGCCATTATTCAGGGGGCCATCTCATCTCTGGAGCTGCAGATACGCAGTATTTT
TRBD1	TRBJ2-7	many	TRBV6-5	CASSPPGQGGEQYF	TGTGCCAGCAGTCCCCCGGGACAGGGGGGCGAGCAGTACTTC
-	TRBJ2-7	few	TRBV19	CASSTAGTVRYEQYF	TGTGCCAGTAGTACAGCCGGGACGGTGAGATACGAGCAGTACTTC